These 25 T cell receptor beta chains originate from one sample sequenced in a study of blood T cell repertoires in COVID-19. Using immunoSEQ multiplex PCR, the repertoire was profiled, and TCRdb retains in-frame clones only, with some absent. Of around 110,000 clones listed, approximately 84% are singletons. Material for sequencing was peripheral blood. These receptors were taken from an older man with active or convalescent COVID-19.

This clone was seen a handful of times. The V and J genes are TRBV6-2 or TRBV6-3 and TRBJ2-5, with 7 bases aligning to TRBD1. The length of the CDR3 is 17 residues. In germline, CDR1 is MNHEY, CDR2 SVGEGT. V lost 2 bases to trimming and J lost 3 bases; unmatched junction nucleotides: 12. The CDR3 spells CASSYIQGRGGEETQYF. The CDR3 DNA reads TGTGCCAGCAGTTACATACAGGGGCGAGGTGGGGAAGAGACCCAGTACTTC.

The CDR3 coding sequence is TGTGCCAGCAGCTTAAGCGGGAGGGTGGATACGCAGTATTTT. It yields the protein CASSLSGRVDTQYF. The V and J genes are TRBV5-6 and TRBJ2-3; 10 nucleotides agree with TRBD2. The CDR3 extends over 14 amino acids. Trimming took 2 bases from V and 6 from J; bases not matched to a gene: 3. The germline V gene has CDR1 SGHDT and CDR2 YYEEEE.

The chain links TRBV4-3 to TRBJ2-1; 8 bases line up with TRBD1. V lost 1 base, J lost 9 bases, and 11 bases stayed unmatched. CDR3 length: 16 amino acids. Germline CDR1 LGHNA, CDR2 YSLEER. The CDR3 here is CASSQGHQGAVGEQFF. CDR3 nucleotide sequence: TGCGCCAGCAGCCAAGGTCATCAGGGGGCTGTTGGTGAGCAGTTCTTC.

The rearrangement joins TRBV5-1 to TRBJ1-2; 9 positions agree with TRBD1. Germline CDR1 and CDR2: SGHRS and YFSETQ. The V and J ends lost 4 bases and 8 bases, in that order; junction bases with no gene match: 9. This CDR3 spans 14 amino acids. CDR3 nucleotide sequence: TGCGCCAGCAGCCCGGGACAGGGAACTTACGGCTACACCTTC. It specifies CASSPGQGTYGYTF.

V gene TRBV11-3 combines with J gene TRBJ1-2; no definite D call. Looked up from germline, CDR1 is SGHNT and CDR2 is YENEEA. This CDR3 contains 15 residues. V lost 5 bases to trimming and J lost 3 bases, with 16 bases between them. Here the CDR3 reads CASSPGISGYYGYTF. The CDR3 DNA reads as TGTGCCAGCAGCCCCGGTATTTCGGGATACTATGGCTACACCTTC. The full variable domain, in which reference TRBV11-3 and TRBJ1-2 provide the parts outside the CDR3, is EAGVVQSPRYKIIEKKQPVAFWCNPISGHNTLYWYLQNLGQGPELLIRYENEEAVDDSQLPKDRFSAERLKGVDSTLKIQPAELGDSAVYLCASSPGISGYYGYTFGSGTRLTVV.

Many counts were recorded for this clone. J is TRBJ2-2 and V is TRBV7-9; 8 bases line up with TRBD1. J lost 7 bases, V lost 7 bases, and 11 bases had no gene match. The CDR3 is 15 amino acids. CDR1 and CDR2 from the germline V gene are SEHNR and FQNEAQ (reference sequence). CDR3 region: CASIPIRGQVGELFF. In DNA, the CDR3 is TGTGCCAGCATCCCCATCAGGGGGCAGGTCGGGGAGCTGTTTTTT.

V gene TRBV5-1 combines with J gene TRBJ1-2; D is perhaps TRBD1 (5 bases). The V end was cut by 4 bases, the J end by 1 base, with 11 bases between. The CDR3 runs 14 residues. Per germline, CDR1 SGHRS and CDR2 YFSETQ. The CDR3 DNA follows: TGCGCCAGCAGCCCAAGGACACTTAACTATGGCTACACCTTC. Its translation: CASSPRTLNYGYTF.

The genes are TRBV21-1 and TRBJ2-1; the table assigns TRBD1, which was not confirmed against the DNA. TRBV21-1 is annotated as a pseudogene. This CDR3 has 13 amino acids. DNA of the CDR3: TGTGCCACTTCGGACAGCCTACAAAATGAGCAGTTCTTC. Translating it yields CATSDSLQNEQFF.

The chain links TRBV30 to TRBJ1-2, with a weak D call TRBD1 (6 bases). The V end was cut by 0 bases, the J end by 8 bases, with 7 bases between. CDR1 and CDR2 from the germline V gene are GTSNPN and SVGIG (reference sequence). CDR3 length equals 11 residues. CDR3 sequence (DNA): TGTGCCTGGAGTGTCGACAGGGGCTACACCTTC. Translation gives CAWSVDRGYTF.

The rearrangement uses TRBV7-9 and TRBJ2-5, with D possibly being TRBD1 (6 bases). Trimming removed 5 bases from V and 8 bases from J, with 12 bases in between. CDR1 and CDR2 from the germline V gene are SEHNR and FQNEAQ (reference sequence). The CDR3 runs to 12 residues. CDR3 DNA: TGTGCCAGCAGCCTAGACAGGTACACCCAGTACTTC. Protein product: CASSLDRYTQYF.

CDR3 amino acids: CSVGQTTRGSTDTQYF. For the CDR3, the DNA is TGCAGCGTGGGCCAAACGACTAGGGGAAGCACAGATACGCAGTATTTT. The chain joins TRBV29-1 to TRBJ2-3, with a weak D call TRBD2 (6 bases). Germline lookup yields CDR1 SQVTM and CDR2 ANQGSEA. V lost 6 bases to trimming and J lost 0 bases, with 19 bases between them. CDR3 size: 16 residues.

This rearrangement joins TRBV19 to TRBJ1-5; 7 bases line up with TRBD1. This CDR3 is built from 17 residues. J lost 2 bases, V lost 5 bases, and 12 bases had no gene match. CDR1 is LNHDA and CDR2 is SQIVND in the germline V gene (reference sequence). CDR3 loop: CASSPSTGYGGNQPQHF. The CDR3 DNA is TGTGCCAGTAGTCCTTCGACAGGGTACGGTGGCAATCAGCCCCAGCATTTT.

This clone showed up just a few times. The chain links TRBV5-6 to TRBJ2-6; D uncertain. The CDR3 is made up of 15 amino acids. The germline gives CDR1 SGHDT, CDR2 YYEEEE. V was pared by 2 bases and J by 4 bases, with 10 bases between. The CDR3 bases are TGTGCCAGCAGCTTTAGACGGGTCGGGGCCAACGTCCTGACTTTC. It translates to CASSFRRVGANVLTF. Complete variable domain (other parts from reference TRBV5-6 and TRBJ2-6): DAGVTQSPTHLIKTRGQQVTLRCSPKSGHDTVSWYQQALGQGPQFIFQYYEEEERQRGNFPDRFSGHQFPNYSSELNVNALLLGDSALYLCASSFRRVGANVLTFGAGSRLTVL.

The gene calls are TRBV28 and TRBJ2-5; 7 nucleotides align to TRBD1. Germline CDR1 MDHEN, CDR2 SYDVKM. This CDR3 comprises 15 residues. V was pared by 3 bases and J by 3 bases, with 7 bases of the junction left unmatched. CDR3: CASSFSSGGEETQYF. CDR3 nucleotide sequence: TGTGCCAGCAGTTTTTCTTCAGGGGGTGAAGAGACCCAGTACTTC.

The genes are TRBV19 and TRBJ2-1; D gene unclear. Between the trimmed V and J ends, which lost 7 bases and 4 bases, there was a span of 5 bases. Germline lookup yields CDR1 LNHDA and CDR2 SQIVND (reference sequence). This CDR3 is built from 11 residues. The CDR3 DNA sequence: TGTGCCAGTACCCTTTACAATGAGCAGTTCTTC. This translates into CASTLYNEQFF.

The chain has TRBV27 and TRBJ1-1; D is possibly TRBD1 (5 bases). V dropped 2 bases and J dropped 5 bases, with 9 bases sitting between them. The germline V gene encodes CDR1 MNHEY and CDR2 SMNVEV (reference sequence). This CDR3 has 13 amino acids. The CDR3 nucleotides read TGTGCCAGCAGTTTACGAGCAGGGACTGAAGCTTTCTTT. Translated, it gives CASSLRAGTEAFF.

This clone was observed a single time. The chain is built from TRBV5-1 and TRBJ1-4; TRBD1 matches 9 bases. The J segment lost 0 bases and the V segment lost 0 bases, leaving 3 bases of the junction unmatched. From germline, CDR1 is SGHRS and CDR2 YFSETQ. This CDR3 is 17 amino acids long. CDR3 DNA: TGCGCCAGCAGCTTGGGGGACAGGGTTACAACTAATGAAAAACTGTTTTTT. Translated: CASSLGDRVTTNEKLFF.

The chain is built from TRBV30 and TRBJ2-1, with TRBD1 as a possible D gene (6 bases). The CDR3 consists of 15 residues. V shed 0 bases and J shed 0 bases, with 9 bases lying between them. Per germline, CDR1 GTSNPN and CDR2 SVGIG (reference sequence). The CDR3 DNA sequence: TGTGCCTGGAGTGTCGGACAGAGCTCCTACAATGAGCAGTTCTTC. It specifies CAWSVGQSSYNEQFF. The whole variable domain, remainder taken from reference TRBV30 and TRBJ2-1, is SQTIHQWPATLVQPVGSPLSLECTVEGTSNPNLYWYRQAAGRGLQLLFYSVGIGQISSEVPQNLSASRPQDRQFILSSKKLLLSDSGFYLCAWSVGQSSYNEQFFGPGTRLTVL.

J is TRBJ2-3 and V is TRBV6-5, with 7 bases that match TRBD2. Germline V gives CDR1 MNHEY, CDR2 SVGAGI. The ends lost 7 bases at V and 1 base at J; junction bases unmatched: 8. The CDR3 runs to 15 residues. The CDR3 region is CASNQRAGGTDTQYF. CDR3 DNA sequence: TGTGCCAGCAACCAAAGGGCGGGGGGCACAGATACGCAGTATTTT.

V is TRBV5-1 and J is TRBJ2-3; 14 bases match TRBD2. The ends lost 5 bases at V and 8 bases at J; junction bases unmatched: 4. This CDR3 comprises 14 residues. Germline V CDR1 and CDR2: SGHRS, YFSETQ. This CDR3 reads CASSPGTSGSTQYF. CDR3 DNA sequence: TGCGCCAGCAGTCCCGGGACTAGCGGGAGTACGCAGTATTTT.

The rearrangement uses TRBV29-1 and TRBJ2-1, with D possibly TRBD2 on 5 matching bases. Germline-derived CDR1 and CDR2 are SQVTM and ANQGSEA. Trimming pared 4 bases from V and 0 bases from J, leaving 13 bases between. The CDR3 covers 15 residues. The CDR3 DNA reads TGCAGCGTTGTGGGAGCGCAGAGCTCCTACAATGAGCAGTTCTTC. Its translation is CSVVGAQSSYNEQFF.

The chain uses TRBV5-1 and TRBJ1-5, with 7 bases that match TRBD1. This CDR3 has 14 residues. Germline V gene data show CDR1 as SGHRS and CDR2 as YFSETQ. The junction had 0 bases not matched to a gene; V was cut back by 3 bases and J by 0 bases. The CDR3 sequence is CASSSGGSNQPQHF. CDR3 DNA sequence: TGCGCCAGCAGCTCAGGGGGTAGCAATCAGCCCCAGCATTTT.

For the CDR3, the DNA is TGTGCCAGCAGCTTAGACAGGGCAGACTCACCCCTCCACTTT. It codes for CASSLDRADSPLHF. The rearrangement links TRBV5-4 to TRBJ1-6, with TRBD1 matching over 7 bases. Germline V gene lookup returns CDR1 SGHNT and CDR2 YYREEE (reference sequence). The CDR3 runs 14 residues. V lost 2 bases, J lost 10 bases, and 6 bases stayed unmatched.

The chain carries TRBV2 and TRBJ1-2; D is possibly TRBD1 (5 bases). Trimming removed 2 bases at V and 0 bases at J, with 7 bases between. Per germline, CDR1 SNHLY and CDR2 FYNNEI. CDR3 length: 14 residues. The CDR3 sequence: CASSEQQANYGYTF. The CDR3 DNA reads TGTGCCAGCAGTGAACAACAGGCTAACTATGGCTACACCTTC.

V is TRBV24-1 and J is TRBJ2-3; D is unclear. This CDR3 contains 15 residues. Germline CDR1 is KGHDR and CDR2 is SFDVKD. With 2 bases removed from V and 2 bases from J, the gap between germline ends came to 10 bases. CDR3: CATSDSTTATDTQYF. The CDR3 DNA reads as TGTGCCACCAGTGATTCGACAACCGCCACAGATACGCAGTATTTT.